Listed below are T cell receptor beta chains from one sample, sequenced in a study of cytomegalovirus exposure and HLA in healthy donors. Using immunoSEQ multiplex PCR, the repertoire was profiled, and TCRdb retains in-frame clones only, with some absent. This table has 300,000 to 400,000 clones, about nine tenths appearing once. The sequenced sample consisted of PBMCs. The receptors come from a woman aged 18-29 years in good health and CMV-seronegative. The CDR3 runs from the conserved cysteine through the conserved F or W. The D gene is left open where the match is weak. The size of a clone is reported for some rows only, either as once, few or many, or as a class for expanded clones.

j_call v_call clone_size d_call cdr3_nt cdr3_aa
TRBJ2-5 TRBV5-6 . TRBD2 TGTGCCAGCAGCTTGGCTGGAGCGGGAGGAGCGGAGACCCAGTACTTC CASSLAGAGGAETQYF
TRBJ2-1 TRBV4-1 . TRBD2 TGCGCCAGCAGTCCGAATAGCGGGGAAGGCTACAATGAGCAGTTCTTC CASSPNSGEGYNEQFF
TRBJ1-2 TRBV7-8 . . TGTGCCAGCAGCTTAGCGAGGGCCGCTAACGTCTATGGCTACACCTTC CASSLARAANVYGYTF
TRBJ1-2 TRBV5-1 . TRBD1 TGCGCCAGCAGCTTGGATCCAACCCCAGGGGGCGACAACTATGGCTACACCTTC CASSLDPTPGGDNYGYTF
TRBJ1-5 TRBV27 . TRBD1 TGTGCCAGCAGTTCGACAGGGCTCGGTCAGCCCCAGCATTTT CASSSTGLGQPQHF
TRBJ2-3 TRBV27 . TRBD2 TGTGCCAGCCTACTAGCGGGCACAGATACGCAGTATTTT CASLLAGTDTQYF
TRBJ2-7 TRBV6-1 once TRBD1 TGTGCCAGCAGGTCCGGGACAGGGTTCTACGAGCAGTACTTC CASRSGTGFYEQYF
TRBJ1-5 TRBV27 . . TGTGCCAGCAGCTTTACAGGGTCGGGTCAGCCCCAGCATTTT CASSFTGSGQPQHF
TRBJ1-2 TRBV2 . TRBD1 TGTGCCAGCAGTGGCCTGACAGGGGGCTATGGCTACACCTTC CASSGLTGGYGYTF
TRBJ2-1 TRBV28 once TRBD1 TGTGCCAGCGGACAGGGAGGCCCCAATGAGCAGTTCTTC CASGQGGPNEQFF
TRBJ1-6 TRBV9 . TRBD1 TGTGCCAGCAGCGGGGCCTCCGGGACAGGCCTTAATTCACCCCTCCACTTT CASSGASGTGLNSPLHF
TRBJ1-5 TRBV4-2 once TRBD1 TGTGCCAGCAGCCAAGAACTTGGGACAGGGACCAATCAGCCCCAGCATTTT CASSQELGTGTNQPQHF
TRBJ1-5 TRBV7-2 . . TGTGCCAGCAGCTTCGGGGGGCCACCCTTAGGAGGAAGCAATCAGCCCCAGCATTTT CASSFGGPPLGGSNQPQHF
TRBJ1-5 TRBV7-9 few . TGTGCCAGCAGCTTAGTATACGATATGCAGGGCAATCAGCCCCAGCATTTT CASSLVYDMQGNQPQHF
TRBJ2-7 TRBV18 . . TGTGCCAGCTCACCAGGAAGCGGGCGAACCTACGAGCAGTACTTC CASSPGSGRTYEQYF
TRBJ2-1 TRBV29-1 . TRBD2 TGCAGCGTTGAATCCGCAAGGACTAGCGGGAGGCCGGGGTTCTTC CSVESARTSGRPGFF
TRBJ2-5 TRBV27 . . TGTGCCAGCAGTCCAACAGGAATCGGGGAGACCCAGTACTTC CASSPTGIGETQYF
TRBJ2-5 TRBV5-1 . TRBD2 TGCGCCAGCAGCCGTGGTATTAGCGGGGGGTACGAGGAGACCCAGTACTTC CASSRGISGGYEETQYF
TRBJ2-2 TRBV7-6 . . TGTGCCAGCAGCTTTATAGACACCGGGGAGCTGTTTTTT CASSFIDTGELFF
TRBJ2-5 TRBV28 . . TGTGCCAGCAGTCCTACCGCCGACACGGCCAGGGGGACCCAGTACTTC CASSPTADTARGTQYF
TRBJ1-6 TRBV2 few TRBD1 TGTGCCAGCAGCCGACAGGGGGGTTATAATTCACCCCTCCACTTT CASSRQGGYNSPLHF
TRBJ2-3 TRBV9 . TRBD1 TGTGCCAGCAGCGTGGGGACAGGGTCAACAGATACGCAGTATTTT CASSVGTGSTDTQYF
TRBJ2-3 TRBV14 . TRBD2 TGTGCCAGCAGCCAACAGCCGGGACTAGCGGGAGTTGTAGATACGCAGTATTTT CASSQQPGLAGVVDTQYF
TRBJ2-7 TRBV4-1 . TRBD2 TGCGCCAGCAGCCAAGCTAGCGGGGGAACCTACGAGCAGTACTTC CASSQASGGTYEQYF
TRBJ2-1 TRBV7-9 . TRBD2 TGTGCCAGCAGCTTAGGGCTAGCGGGATACAATGAGCAGTTCTTC CASSLGLAGYNEQFF
TRBJ1-1 TRBV5-6 . TRBD1 TGTGCCAGCACCGATGACAGGGAAGGGACTGAAGCTTTCTTT CASTDDREGTEAFF
TRBJ1-1 TRBV20-1 . . TGCGGACAGATTAACACTGAAGCTTTCTTT CGQINTEAFF
TRBJ2-1 TRBV9 . . TGTGCCAGCAGCGCGGGGATGTCCGACTCCTACAATGAGCAGTTCTTC CASSAGMSDSYNEQFF
TRBJ2-7 TRBV28 . . TGTGCCAGCAGTTCCCCAGGGGACGAGCAGTACTTC CASSSPGDEQYF
TRBJ2-1 TRBV5-1 . TRBD2 TGCGCCAGCAGCCTTGCGACTAGCGGGGGGGCCCTATACAATGAGCAGTTCTTC CASSLATSGGALYNEQFF
TRBJ2-7 TRBV11-2 . TRBD2 TGTGCCAGCAGCTCCGGGACTAGCGGGGGAAGGGAGCAGTACTTC CASSSGTSGGREQYF
TRBJ2-2 TRBV5-1 few TRBD2 TGCGCCAGCAGCAGCGGGAAATACACCGGGGAGCTGTTTTTT CASSSGKYTGELFF
TRBJ2-7 TRBV11-2 . . TGTGCCAGCAGCGACCCTAGCGTTAGCTCCTACGAGCAGTACTTC CASSDPSVSSYEQYF
TRBJ1-1 TRBV6-5 . . TGTGCCAGCAGTTCGCCGGGGAACACTGAAGCTTTCTTT CASSSPGNTEAFF
TRBJ2-7 TRBV11-2 . TRBD2 TGTGCCAGCAGCTTAGTACTAGCGGGGGTGGACGAGCAGTACTTC CASSLVLAGVDEQYF
TRBJ2-3 TRBV2 . . TGTGCCAGCCATTTCGAGAGGGCTATTAGCACAGATACGCAGTATTTT CASHFERAISTDTQYF
TRBJ2-7 TRBV9 . . TGTGCCAGCAGTCTGGGGGCCCTGGACGAGCAGTACTTC CASSLGALDEQYF
TRBJ1-2 TRBV30 . TRBD1 TGTGCCTGGGGGAAGGGGGCGAATGGCTACACCTTC CAWGKGANGYTF
TRBJ2-3 TRBV5-1 . TRBD2 TGCGCCAGCAGCTCAGGACTAGCGGGAGGCGGGACAGATACGCAGTATTTT CASSSGLAGGGTDTQYF
TRBJ1-1 TRBV14 once . TGTGCCAGCAGCCAAAGCCAGGGGCCACTTAACACTGAAGCTTTCTTT CASSQSQGPLNTEAFF
TRBJ2-2 TRBV9 . . TGTGCCAGCAGTTCCGAGGGGGCCGGGGAGCTGTTTTTT CASSSEGAGELFF
TRBJ2-3 TRBV28 . TRBD1 TGTGCCAGCAGTCCCTACCCCGGGACAGGGGAATATACGCAGTATTTT CASSPYPGTGEYTQYF
TRBJ2-1 TRBV6-5 . . TGTGCCAGCAGTTCCTACCCTCACTACAATGAGCAGTTCTTC CASSSYPHYNEQFF
TRBJ1-4 TRBV28 . TRBD1 TGTGCCAGCAGCCACAGGGGGGAAAAACTGTTTTTT CASSHRGEKLFF
TRBJ2-7 TRBV2 . TRBD2 TGTGCCAGCAGCGAACGGGGGGGGCCTTCCGCGAACGAGCAGTACTTC CASSERGGPSANEQYF
TRBJ1-6 TRBV9 few TRBD1 TGTGCCAGCAGCAGAGGGGGCGCAGGAATTTCACCCCTCCACTTT CASSRGGAGISPLHF
TRBJ2-5 TRBV7-8 . TRBD1 TGTGCCAGCAGCTCTACCTTACCGGGACAGGGGAGAGAGACCCAGTACTTC CASSSTLPGQGRETQYF
TRBJ1-2 TRBV9 . . TGTGCCAGCAGCGTAGTGGGGCTTGCTGGCTACACCTTC CASSVVGLAGYTF
TRBJ1-4 TRBV5-5 . . TGTGCCAGCAGCTTTGGGGGGGCCCGTGGAACTAATGAAAAACTGTTTTTT CASSFGGARGTNEKLFF
TRBJ1-2 TRBV13 once TRBD1 TGTGCCAGCAGCCTAAAACAGGGGGCCGGCGATGGCTACACCTTC CASSLKQGAGDGYTF